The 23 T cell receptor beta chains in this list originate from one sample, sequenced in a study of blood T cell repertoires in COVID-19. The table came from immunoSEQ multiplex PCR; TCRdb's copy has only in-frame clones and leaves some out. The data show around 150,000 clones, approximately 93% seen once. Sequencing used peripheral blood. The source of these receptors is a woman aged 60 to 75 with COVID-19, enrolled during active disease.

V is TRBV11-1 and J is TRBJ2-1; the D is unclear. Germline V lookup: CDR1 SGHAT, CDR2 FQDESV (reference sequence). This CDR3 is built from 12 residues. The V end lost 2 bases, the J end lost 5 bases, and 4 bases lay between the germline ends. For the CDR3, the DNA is TGTGCCAGCAGCTTACAGGACAATGAGCAGTTCTTC. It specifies CASSLQDNEQFF.

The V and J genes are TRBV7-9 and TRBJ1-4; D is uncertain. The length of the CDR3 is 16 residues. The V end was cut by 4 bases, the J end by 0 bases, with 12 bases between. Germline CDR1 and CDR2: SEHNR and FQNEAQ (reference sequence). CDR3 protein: CASSWSLRATNEKLFF. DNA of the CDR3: TGTGCCAGCAGCTGGAGTCTAAGAGCAACTAATGAAAAACTGTTTTTT. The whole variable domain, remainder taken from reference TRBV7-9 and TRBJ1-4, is DTGVSQNPRHKITKRGQNVTFRCDPISEHNRLYWYRQTLGQGPEFLTYFQNEAQLEKSRLLSDRFSAERPKGSFSTLEIQRTEQGDSAMYLCASSWSLRATNEKLFFGSGTQLSVL.

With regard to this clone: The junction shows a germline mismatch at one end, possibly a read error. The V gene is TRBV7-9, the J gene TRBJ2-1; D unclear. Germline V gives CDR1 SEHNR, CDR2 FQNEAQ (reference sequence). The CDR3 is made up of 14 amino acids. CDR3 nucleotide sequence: TGTGCCAGCAGCTCCTCGACTTCCTCCAATGAGCAGTTCTTC. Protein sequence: CASSSSTSSNEQFF.

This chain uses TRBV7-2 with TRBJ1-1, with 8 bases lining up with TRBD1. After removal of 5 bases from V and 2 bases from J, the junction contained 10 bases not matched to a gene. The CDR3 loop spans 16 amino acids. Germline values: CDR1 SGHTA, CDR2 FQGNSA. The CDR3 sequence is CASSTRPGTGNTEAFF. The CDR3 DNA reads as TGTGCCAGCAGCACCCGCCCCGGGACAGGAAACACTGAAGCTTTCTTT.

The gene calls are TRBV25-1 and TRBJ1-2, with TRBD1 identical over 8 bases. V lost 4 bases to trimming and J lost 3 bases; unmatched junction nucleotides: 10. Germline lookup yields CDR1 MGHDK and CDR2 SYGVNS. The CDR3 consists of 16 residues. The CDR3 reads CASSGKNGQGYYGYTF. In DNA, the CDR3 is TGTGCCAGCAGTGGGAAAAACGGACAGGGTTACTATGGCTACACCTTC.

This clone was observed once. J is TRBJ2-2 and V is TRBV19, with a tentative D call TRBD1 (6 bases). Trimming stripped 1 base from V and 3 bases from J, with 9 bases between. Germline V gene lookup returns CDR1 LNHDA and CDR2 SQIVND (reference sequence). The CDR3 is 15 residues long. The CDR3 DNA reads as TGTGCCAGTAGTATAGCAGGGGATGACACCGGGGAGCTGTTTTTT. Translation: CASSIAGDDTGELFF.

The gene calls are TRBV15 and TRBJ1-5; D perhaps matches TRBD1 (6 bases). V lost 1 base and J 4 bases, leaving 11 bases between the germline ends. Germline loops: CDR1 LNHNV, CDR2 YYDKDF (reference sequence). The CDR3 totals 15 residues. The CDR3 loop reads CATSRVSGENQPQHF. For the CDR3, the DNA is TGTGCCACCAGCAGAGTATCAGGGGAGAATCAGCCCCAGCATTTT.

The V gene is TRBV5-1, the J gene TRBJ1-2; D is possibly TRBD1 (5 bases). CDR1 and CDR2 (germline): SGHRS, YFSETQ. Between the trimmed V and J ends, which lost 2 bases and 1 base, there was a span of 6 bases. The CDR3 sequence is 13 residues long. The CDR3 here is CASSLDSNYGYTF. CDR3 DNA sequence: TGCGCCAGCAGCTTAGACAGTAACTATGGCTACACCTTC.

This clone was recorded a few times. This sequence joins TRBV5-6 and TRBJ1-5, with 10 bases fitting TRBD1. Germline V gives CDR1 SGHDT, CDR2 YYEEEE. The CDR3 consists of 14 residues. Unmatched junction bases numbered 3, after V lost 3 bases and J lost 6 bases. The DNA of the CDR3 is TGTGCCAGCAGCTATGGACAGGGGGTTCAGCCCCAGCATTTT. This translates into CASSYGQGVQPQHF.

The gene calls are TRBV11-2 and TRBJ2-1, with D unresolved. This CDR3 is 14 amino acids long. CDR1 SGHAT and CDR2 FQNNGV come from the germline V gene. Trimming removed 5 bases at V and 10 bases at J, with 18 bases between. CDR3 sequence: CASSALVGAGEQFF. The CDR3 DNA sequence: TGTGCCAGCAGCGCCCTTGTGGGCGCTGGCGAGCAGTTCTTC.

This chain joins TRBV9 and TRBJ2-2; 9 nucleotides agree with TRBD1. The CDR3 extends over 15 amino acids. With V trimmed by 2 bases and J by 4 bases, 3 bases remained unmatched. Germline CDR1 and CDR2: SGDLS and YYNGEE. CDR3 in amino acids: CASSVGTGFTGELFF. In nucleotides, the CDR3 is TGTGCCAGCAGCGTTGGGACAGGGTTCACCGGGGAGCTGTTTTTT.

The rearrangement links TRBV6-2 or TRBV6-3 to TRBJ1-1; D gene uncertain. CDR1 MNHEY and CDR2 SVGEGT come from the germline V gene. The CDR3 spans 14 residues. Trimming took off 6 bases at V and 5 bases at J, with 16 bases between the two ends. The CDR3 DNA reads TGTGCCAGCAGCCCAAGGAGGGTAGGGACTGAAGCTTTCTTT. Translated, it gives CASSPRRVGTEAFF.

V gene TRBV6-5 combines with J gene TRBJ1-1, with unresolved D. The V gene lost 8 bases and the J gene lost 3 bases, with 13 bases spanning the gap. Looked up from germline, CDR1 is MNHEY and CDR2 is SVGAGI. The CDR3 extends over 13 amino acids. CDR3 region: CASGGAGDTEAFF. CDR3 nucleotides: TGTGCCAGCGGAGGAGCCGGGGACACTGAAGCTTTCTTT.

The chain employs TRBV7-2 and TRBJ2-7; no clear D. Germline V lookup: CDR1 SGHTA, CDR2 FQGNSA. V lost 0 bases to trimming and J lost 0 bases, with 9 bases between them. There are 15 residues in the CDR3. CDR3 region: CASSLASRSSYEQYF. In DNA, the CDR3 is TGTGCCAGCAGCTTAGCGTCAAGGAGCTCCTACGAGCAGTACTTC.

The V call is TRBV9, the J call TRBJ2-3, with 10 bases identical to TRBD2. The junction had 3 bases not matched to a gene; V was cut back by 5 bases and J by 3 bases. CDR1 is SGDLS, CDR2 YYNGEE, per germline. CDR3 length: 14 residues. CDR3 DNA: TGTGCCAGCAGTTTTAGCGGGGGGACAGATACGCAGTATTTT. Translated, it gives CASSFSGGTDTQYF.

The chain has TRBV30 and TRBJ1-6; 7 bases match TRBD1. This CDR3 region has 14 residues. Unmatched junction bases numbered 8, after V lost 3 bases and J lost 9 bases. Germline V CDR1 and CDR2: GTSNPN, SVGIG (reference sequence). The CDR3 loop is CAWSLGQAGSPLHF. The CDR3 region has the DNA TGTGCCTGGAGCCTAGGACAGGCGGGTTCACCCCTCCACTTT.

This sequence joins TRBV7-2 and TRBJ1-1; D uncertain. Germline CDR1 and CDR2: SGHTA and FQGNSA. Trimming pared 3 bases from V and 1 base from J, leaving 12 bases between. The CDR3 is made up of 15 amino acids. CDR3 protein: CASSFRRGRNTEAFF. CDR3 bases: TGTGCCAGCAGCTTCCGACGAGGGAGGAACACTGAAGCTTTCTTT.

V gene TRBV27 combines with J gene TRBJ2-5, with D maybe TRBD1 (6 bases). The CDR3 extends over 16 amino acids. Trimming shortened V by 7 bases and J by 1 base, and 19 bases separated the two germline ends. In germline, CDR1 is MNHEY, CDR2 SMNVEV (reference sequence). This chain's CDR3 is CASKGQRSRTQETQYF. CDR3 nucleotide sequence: TGTGCCAGCAAAGGACAGCGGAGTCGGACCCAAGAGACCCAGTACTTC.

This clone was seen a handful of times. The CDR3 nucleotides read TGTGCCAGCAGCCCGGGACAGGGGTTGGGCGAGCAGTACTTC. Its protein is CASSPGQGLGEQYF. The genes are TRBV3-1 (or the pseudogene TRBV3-2) and TRBJ2-7; 10 bases are a match to TRBD1. The germline CDR1 and CDR2 sequences are LGHDT and YNNKEL (reference sequence). This CDR3 is built from 14 residues. Trimming removed 4 bases from V and 6 bases from J; junction bases left unmatched: 6.

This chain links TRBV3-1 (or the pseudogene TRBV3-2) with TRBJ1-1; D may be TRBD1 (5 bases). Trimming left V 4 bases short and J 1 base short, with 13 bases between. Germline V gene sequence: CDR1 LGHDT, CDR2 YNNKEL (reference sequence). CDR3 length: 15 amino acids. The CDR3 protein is CASSPRRGGNTEAFF. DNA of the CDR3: TGTGCCAGCAGCCCCCGAAGGGGAGGGAACACTGAAGCTTTCTTT.

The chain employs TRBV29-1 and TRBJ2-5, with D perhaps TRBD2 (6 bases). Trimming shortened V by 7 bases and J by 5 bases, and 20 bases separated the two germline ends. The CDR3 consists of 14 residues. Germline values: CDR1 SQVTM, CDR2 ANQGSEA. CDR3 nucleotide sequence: TGCAGCGCTTCCCCGGGGGTTGGGGCCGAGACCCAGTACTTC. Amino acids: CSASPGVGAETQYF.

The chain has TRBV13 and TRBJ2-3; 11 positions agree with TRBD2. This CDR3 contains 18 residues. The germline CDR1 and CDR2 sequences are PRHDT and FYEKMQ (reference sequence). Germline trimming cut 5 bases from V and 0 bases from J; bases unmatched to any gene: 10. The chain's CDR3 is CASSPGLAVDPSTDTQYF. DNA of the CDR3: TGTGCCAGCAGCCCGGGACTAGCGGTAGACCCTAGCACAGATACGCAGTATTTT.

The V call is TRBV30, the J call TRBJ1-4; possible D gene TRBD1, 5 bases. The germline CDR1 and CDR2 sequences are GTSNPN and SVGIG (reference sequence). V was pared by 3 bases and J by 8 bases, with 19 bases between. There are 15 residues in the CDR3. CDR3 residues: CAWRGRRGGNEKLFF. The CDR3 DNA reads TGTGCCTGGAGGGGCCGGAGGGGTGGCAACGAAAAACTGTTTTTT.